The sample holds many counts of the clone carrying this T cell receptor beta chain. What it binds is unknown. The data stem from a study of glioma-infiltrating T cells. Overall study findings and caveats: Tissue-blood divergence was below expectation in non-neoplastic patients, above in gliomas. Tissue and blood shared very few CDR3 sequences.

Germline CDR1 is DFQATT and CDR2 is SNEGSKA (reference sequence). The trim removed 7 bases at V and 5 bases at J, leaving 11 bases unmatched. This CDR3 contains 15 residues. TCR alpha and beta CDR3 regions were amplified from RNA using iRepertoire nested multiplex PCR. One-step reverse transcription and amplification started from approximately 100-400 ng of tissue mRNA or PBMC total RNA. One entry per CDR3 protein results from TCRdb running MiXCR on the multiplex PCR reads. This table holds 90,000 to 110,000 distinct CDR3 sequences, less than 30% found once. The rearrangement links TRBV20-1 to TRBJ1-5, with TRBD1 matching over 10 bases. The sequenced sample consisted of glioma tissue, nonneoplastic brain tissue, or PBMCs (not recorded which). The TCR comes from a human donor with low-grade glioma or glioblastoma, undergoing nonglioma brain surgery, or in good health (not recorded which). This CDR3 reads CSVGGSGTGDQPQHF. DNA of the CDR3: TGCAGTGTTGGAGGTTCCGGGACAGGGGATCAGCCCCAGCATTTT.